These 19 T cell receptor beta chains came from one sample sequenced in a study of blood T cell repertoires in COVID-19. Sequencing used immunoSEQ multiplex PCR; TCRdb keeps in-frame clones, though not all of them. The table has about 190,000 clones, under 90% seen once; the top ten hold approximately 7%. The specimen was peripheral blood. The receptor source for this set is a man aged 35 to 55 with acute or convalescent COVID-19.

The chain carries TRBV7-9 and TRBJ2-1, with 8 positions matching TRBD2. Trimming cost V 5 bases and J 4 bases; bases outside gene matches: 16. The CDR3 sequence is 18 residues long. CDR1 and CDR2 from the germline V gene are SEHNR and FQNEAQ (reference sequence). The CDR3 DNA follows: TGTGCCAGCAGCCCTAGGGCCAGCGGGGGCCTAAGATACAATGAGCAGTTCTTC. As protein: CASSPRASGGLRYNEQFF.

The V call is TRBV19, the J call TRBJ1-4; 11 nucleotides match TRBD1. The CDR3 extends over 14 amino acids. Germline V gene lookup returns CDR1 LNHDA and CDR2 SQIVND (reference sequence). Germline trimming cut 8 bases from V and 2 bases from J; bases unmatched to any gene: 1. CDR3 nucleotides: TGTGCCAGTGGACAGGGGGCGACTAATGAAAAACTGTTTTTT. Protein: CASGQGATNEKLFF. The entire variable domain, with the rest obtained from reference TRBV19 and TRBJ1-4, is as follows: DGGITQSPKYLFRKEGQNVTLSCEQNLNHDAMYWYRQDPGQGLRLIYYSQIVNDFQKGDIAEGYSVSREKKESFPLTVTSAQKNPTAFYLCASGQGATNEKLFFGSGTQLSVL.

The chain links TRBV2 to TRBJ2-7; the match to TRBD1 covers 9 bases. Trimming cost V 4 bases and J 4 bases; bases outside gene matches: 2. This CDR3 is 13 amino acids long. The V gene's germline CDR1 is SNHLY and CDR2 FYNNEI. CDR3 loop: CASSVGQGYEQYF. CDR3 nucleotide sequence: TGTGCCAGCAGTGTGGGACAGGGTTACGAGCAGTACTTC.

V usage is TRBV3-1 (or the pseudogene TRBV3-2) and J usage is TRBJ2-2; 8 bases are a match to TRBD2. Germline lookup yields CDR1 LGHDT and CDR2 YNNKEL (reference sequence). The V and J ends lost 5 bases and 2 bases, in that order; junction bases with no gene match: 4. The CDR3 length is 15 residues. Written as DNA, the CDR3 is TGTGCCAGCAGCTTCTTAGCGGGAAACACCGGGGAGCTGTTTTTT. Translated, it gives CASSFLAGNTGELFF.

V and J are TRBV15 and TRBJ2-7; possibly TRBD2 for D (5 bases). Germline-derived CDR1 and CDR2 are LNHNV and YYDKDF (reference sequence). CDR3 size: 15 residues. The V gene lost 0 bases and the J gene lost 1 base, with 10 bases spanning the gap. CDR3: CATSRDRGRSYEQYF. CDR3 nucleotide sequence: TGTGCCACCAGCAGAGATCGGGGAAGGTCCTACGAGCAGTACTTC.

The CDR3 DNA is TGTGCCAGCAGTTACTCAATCTTCTCCGCTTTCTTT. Protein: CASSYSIFSAFF. This chain links TRBV6-2 or TRBV6-3 with TRBJ1-1; D not resolved. Per germline, CDR1 MNHEY and CDR2 SVGEGT. V lost 0 bases to trimming and J lost 11 bases, with 10 bases between them. The CDR3 spans 12 residues.

V and J are TRBV6-2 or TRBV6-3 and TRBJ1-5, with 7 bases that match TRBD1. The CDR3 sequence is 16 residues long. Germline V gene lookup returns CDR1 MNHEY and CDR2 SVGEGT. The V segment lost 4 bases and the J segment 1 base; nucleotides outside the gene matches: 7. CDR3 nucleotides: TGTGCCAGCAGTTTCCTACTGACAGGGAGCAATCAGCCCCAGCATTTT. Translated: CASSFLLTGSNQPQHF.

The chain is built from TRBV27 and TRBJ1-6; TRBD1 aligns across 7 bases. The germline gives CDR1 MNHEY, CDR2 SMNVEV (reference sequence). There are 13 residues in the CDR3. The V segment lost 5 bases and the J segment 14 bases; nucleotides outside the gene matches: 9. The CDR3 here is CASSPLQGQTLHF. In DNA, the CDR3 is TGTGCCAGCAGTCCCCTACAGGGGCAAACCCTCCACTTT.

The CDR3 DNA reads as TGTGCCAGTAGTGCTAGACAGGGCATAAGCTCCTACGAGCAGTACTTC. Amino acid sequence: CASSARQGISSYEQYF. V is TRBV19 and J is TRBJ2-7, with 7 bases lining up with TRBD1. V was clipped by 5 bases and J by 0 bases; unmatched bases: 10. Per germline, CDR1 LNHDA and CDR2 SQIVND (reference sequence). The length of the CDR3 is 16 residues.

The chain is built from TRBV7-2 and TRBJ2-6; D is uncertain. There are 15 residues in the CDR3. With 0 bases removed from V and 2 bases from J, the gap between germline ends came to 5 bases. CDR1 is SGHTA and CDR2 is FQGNSA in the germline V gene. The CDR3 region has the DNA TGTGCCAGCAGCTTAGCTAGCACTGGGGCCAACGTCCTGACTTTC. This gives the protein CASSLASTGANVLTF.

V and J are TRBV30 and TRBJ1-1; D remains ambiguous. CDR3 length: 15 amino acids. Looked up from germline, CDR1 is GTSNPN and CDR2 is SVGIG (reference sequence). V gave up 0 bases and J gave up 6 bases, with 17 bases separating them. This CDR3 is CAWSVRRRDGAEAFF. The CDR3 bases are TGTGCCTGGAGTGTCAGGAGGAGGGATGGGGCTGAAGCTTTCTTT.

This CDR3 reads CASTDRDRASYGYTF. CDR3 DNA: TGTGCCAGTACCGACCGGGACAGGGCCTCCTATGGCTACACCTTC. This chain links TRBV19 with TRBJ1-2; 9 bases are shared with TRBD1. The length of the CDR3 is 15 residues. J lost 4 bases, V lost 7 bases, and 10 bases had no gene match. CDR1 LNHDA and CDR2 SQIVND come from the germline V gene (reference sequence).

V usage is TRBV19 and J usage is TRBJ1-1; unclear D gene. In germline, CDR1 is LNHDA, CDR2 SQIVND (reference sequence). The CDR3 length is 15 residues. Trimming took 4 bases from V and 1 from J, leaving 13 bases between them. The CDR3 DNA reads as TGTGCCAGTAGTACCGACTTTCAAAAGAACACTGAAGCTTTCTTT. Protein sequence: CASSTDFQKNTEAFF.

Comments on this clone: In the same sample, other DNA sequences code for this CDR3. This CDR3 reads CSVGTSQETQYF. CDR3 nucleotides: TGCAGCGTCGGGACATCCCAAGAGACCCAGTACTTC. The chain is built from TRBV29-1 and TRBJ2-5; a possible D gene is TRBD1 (6 bases). Germline CDR1 reads SQVTM; CDR2 reads ANQGSEA. The CDR3 contains 12 residues. Trimming pared 6 bases from V and 1 base from J, leaving 9 bases between.

V usage is TRBV6-5 and J usage is TRBJ1-1; D perhaps matches TRBD1 (6 bases). CDR1 MNHEY and CDR2 SVGAGI come from the germline V gene. This CDR3 comprises 15 residues. V lost 2 bases and J lost 3, with 13 bases in between. CDR3 loop: CASSYRGGRDTEAFF. In DNA form, the CDR3 reads TGTGCCAGCAGTTACCGGGGGGGCAGGGACACTGAAGCTTTCTTT.

The chain recombines TRBV7-9 with TRBJ2-2; D might be TRBD2 (6 bases). V lost 2 bases, J lost 5 bases, and 15 bases lay in between. The V gene's germline CDR1 is SEHNR and CDR2 FQNEAQ (reference sequence). The CDR3 has 16 residues. The CDR3 sequence: CASSLTWGEKTGELFF. The DNA of the CDR3 is TGTGCCAGCAGCTTAACATGGGGGGAAAAAACCGGGGAGCTGTTTTTT.

V is TRBV10-3 and J is TRBJ2-4, with 8 positions matching TRBD1. Trimming at V came to 2 bases and at J to 4 bases, leaving 7 bases not matched to a gene. The CDR3 spans 16 residues. The germline V gene encodes CDR1 ENHRY and CDR2 SYGVKD. CDR3 nucleotide sequence: TGTGCCATCAGTGAGAACGAAGGACAGGGAAAAAACATTCAGTACTTC. Its protein product is CAISENEGQGKNIQYF.

V is TRBV28 and J is TRBJ1-5, with D possibly TRBD1 on 5 matching bases. Germline CDR1 MDHEN, CDR2 SYDVKM. V was pared by 2 bases and J by 8 bases, with 10 bases between. CDR3 length equals 13 residues. CDR3 protein: CASSLNGGEPQHF. In nucleotides, the CDR3 is TGTGCCAGCAGTTTAAATGGGGGGGAGCCCCAGCATTTT. The full variable domain, its missing parts supplied by reference TRBV28 and TRBJ1-5, is DVKVTQSSRYLVKRTGEKVFLECVQDMDHENMFWYRQDPGLGLRLIYFSYDVKMKEKGDIPEGYSVSREKKERFSLILESASTNQTSMYLCASSLNGGEPQHFGDGTRLSIL.

The chain has TRBV7-8 and TRBJ1-4; 8 bases are shared with TRBD1. V lost 5 bases to trimming and J lost 3 bases; unmatched junction nucleotides: 5. The CDR3 is 15 residues long. Germline V gene lookup returns CDR1 SGHVS and CDR2 FQNEAQ. This chain's CDR3 is CASSPPTGANEKLFF. The CDR3 DNA is TGTGCCAGCAGCCCTCCGACAGGGGCTAATGAAAAACTGTTTTTT.